The TCR beta chain under discussion was sequenced for a study of CD8+CD57+ T cells in acquired aplastic anemia (dated by TCRdb to 2016 to 2019). Describing the broader study: On average, sorted CD4+ and CD8+ cells yielded around 3.5 ug of extracted DNA, with a range of about 0.17 to 27.4 ug. CD8+CD57+ expansion was defined as frequency above the mean frequency observed in healthy subjects. Findings and caveats that apply to the study as a whole: Twenty-nine CD8+ CDR3 sequences were shared between patients and controls but appeared highly expressed in patients and within their immunodominant clones. Patients and healthy controls showed no significant difference in CD8+ Simpson's diversity (P=0.060).

Expansion of CD8+CD57+ cells had been shown by flow cytometry in the patients chosen for sequencing. Severe acquired aplastic anemia was diagnosed in all patients according to International Study of Aplastic Anemia and Agranulocytosis and Camitta criteria. Patients had received no therapy at the time of blood sampling. In this study, sorted CD4+ and CD8+ T cells from the blood of healthy subjects and of severe aplastic anemia patients had their TCR repertoires deep-sequenced. In the USA, patient enrollment took place under clinicaltrials.gov protocols 00001620, 01623167, 00001397, 00071045, 00081523 and 00961064. Ficoll-Paque density gradient centrifugation was used to isolate peripheral blood mononuclear cells. Before DNA extraction, CD4+ and CD8+ T cells were sorted with FACS or magnetic beads. Comments on this clonotype: The clone's antigen remains unknown. There are no base qualities to consult, and no much larger clone falls within one base.

TCR beta VDJ combination and CDR3 sequence profiling used genomic DNA as the template. An Illumina HiSeq 2000 was the platform used for TCR repertoire sequencing. From the authors' description of their analysis: Repertoires were assessed using TRBV/TRBJ rearrangement plots, CDR3 size and DJ length profiles, and Simpson's diversity index. Whichever DNA sequence was most abundant in the deep sequencing data was defined as the immunodominant clone. CDR3 amino acid sequences were screened for sharing across subjects and were compared with published repertoires and the VDJdb database. TCRdb took the public reads, trimmed them with fastp at Q25, ran MiXCR for clone calling and kept in-frame beta chains. Rows with one shared CDR3 protein collapse into an entry with the most common genes and DNA. The V and J calls come from TCRdb's annotation, not from the publication. The sample table shows some 160,000 distinct CDR3 sequences, and roughly 50% are seen once. The ten top clones hold 3.2% of the sample.

From the germline V gene, CDR1 is KGHDR and CDR2 is SFDVKD. Including cysteine and phenylalanine, the CDR3 has 15 amino acids. Kept here is only the CDR3 DNA, which spans 45 bases and is read in frame from base 1. Trimming accounts for 7 bases at V and 11 bases at J, while the number of junction bases matched to no gene is 16. Sequenced sample: sorted CD4+, CD8+, or CD8+CD57+ T cells (not recorded which) from PBMCs. The chain couples TRBV24-1 to TRBJ2-3; 8 of the junction bases match TRBD2. The receptor was isolated from a human donor with aplastic anemia. The CDR3 is CATSAGLAGRNEQYF. The bases read TGTGCCACCAGCGCTGGACTAGCCGGGAGAAATGAGCAGTATTTT.